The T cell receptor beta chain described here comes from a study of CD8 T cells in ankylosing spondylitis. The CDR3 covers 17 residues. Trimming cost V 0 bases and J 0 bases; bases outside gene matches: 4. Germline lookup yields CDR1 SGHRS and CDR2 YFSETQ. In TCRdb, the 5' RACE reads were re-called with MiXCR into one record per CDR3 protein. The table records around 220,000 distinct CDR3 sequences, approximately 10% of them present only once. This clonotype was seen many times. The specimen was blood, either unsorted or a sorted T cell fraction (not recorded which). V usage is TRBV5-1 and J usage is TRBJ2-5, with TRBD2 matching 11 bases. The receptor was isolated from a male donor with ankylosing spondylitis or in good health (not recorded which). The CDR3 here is CASSLEGTSGYQETQYF. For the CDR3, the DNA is TGCGCCAGCAGCTTGGAAGGGACTAGCGGCTACCAAGAGACCCAGTACTTC.